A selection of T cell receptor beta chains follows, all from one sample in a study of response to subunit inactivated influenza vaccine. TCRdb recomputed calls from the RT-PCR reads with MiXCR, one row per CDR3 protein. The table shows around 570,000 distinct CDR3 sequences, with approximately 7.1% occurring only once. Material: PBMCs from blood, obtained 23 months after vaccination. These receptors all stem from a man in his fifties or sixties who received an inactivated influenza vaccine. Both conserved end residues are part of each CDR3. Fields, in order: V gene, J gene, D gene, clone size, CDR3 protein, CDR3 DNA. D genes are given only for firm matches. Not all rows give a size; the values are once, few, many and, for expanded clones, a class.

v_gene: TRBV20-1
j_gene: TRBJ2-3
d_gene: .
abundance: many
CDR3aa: CSASARGGGTDTQYF
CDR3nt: TGCAGTGCTAGCGCGCGGGGTGGTGGCACAGATACGCAGTATTTT

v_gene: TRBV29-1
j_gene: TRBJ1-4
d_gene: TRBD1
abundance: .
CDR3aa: CSVAGQNNEKLFF
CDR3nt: TGCAGCGTTGCGGGACAGAATAATGAAAAACTGTTTTTT

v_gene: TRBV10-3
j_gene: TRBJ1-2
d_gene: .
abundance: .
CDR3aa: CAISEGLWGYTF
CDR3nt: TGTGCCATCAGTGAAGGTCTTTGGGGCTACACCTTC

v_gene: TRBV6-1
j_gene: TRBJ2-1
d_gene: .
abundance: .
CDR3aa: CASSKEGSGHEQFF
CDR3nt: TGTGCCAGCAGTAAAGAGGGGTCGGGTCATGAGCAGTTCTTC

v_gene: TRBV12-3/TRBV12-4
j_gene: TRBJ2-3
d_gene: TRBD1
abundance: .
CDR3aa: CASSLRRGHTDTQYF
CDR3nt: TGTGCCAGCAGTCTGCGTAGGGGGCATACAGATACGCAGTATTTT

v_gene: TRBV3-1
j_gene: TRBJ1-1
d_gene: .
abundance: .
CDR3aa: CASSQAGRAFF
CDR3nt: TGTGCCAGCAGCCAAGCTGGAAGAGCTTTCTTT

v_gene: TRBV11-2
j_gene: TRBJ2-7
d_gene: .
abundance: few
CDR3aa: CASSPNLQQYF
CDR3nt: TGTGCCAGCAGCCCCAATCTACAGCAGTACTTC

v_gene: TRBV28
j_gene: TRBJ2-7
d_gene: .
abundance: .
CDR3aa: CASSLGERGEQYF
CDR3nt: TGTGCCAGCAGTTTAGGTGAGAGGGGTGAGCAGTACTTC

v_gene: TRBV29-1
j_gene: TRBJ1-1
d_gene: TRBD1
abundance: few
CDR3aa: CSVVGQGGTEAFF
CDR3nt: TGCAGCGTGGTAGGACAGGGAGGTACTGAAGCTTTCTTT

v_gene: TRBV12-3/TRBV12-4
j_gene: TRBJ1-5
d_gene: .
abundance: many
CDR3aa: CASRWGYNQPQHF
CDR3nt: TGTGCCAGCAGATGGGGTTACAATCAGCCCCAGCATTTT

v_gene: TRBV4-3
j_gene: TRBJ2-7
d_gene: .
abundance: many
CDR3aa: CASSQAPRGTFYEQYF
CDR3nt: TGCGCCAGCAGCCAAGCCCCCCGGGGAACTTTCTACGAGCAGTACTTC

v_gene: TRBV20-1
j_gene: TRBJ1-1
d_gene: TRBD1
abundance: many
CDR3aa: CSARPKYRGTNTEAFF
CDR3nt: TGCAGTGCTAGACCTAAATACAGGGGGACAAACACTGAAGCTTTCTTT